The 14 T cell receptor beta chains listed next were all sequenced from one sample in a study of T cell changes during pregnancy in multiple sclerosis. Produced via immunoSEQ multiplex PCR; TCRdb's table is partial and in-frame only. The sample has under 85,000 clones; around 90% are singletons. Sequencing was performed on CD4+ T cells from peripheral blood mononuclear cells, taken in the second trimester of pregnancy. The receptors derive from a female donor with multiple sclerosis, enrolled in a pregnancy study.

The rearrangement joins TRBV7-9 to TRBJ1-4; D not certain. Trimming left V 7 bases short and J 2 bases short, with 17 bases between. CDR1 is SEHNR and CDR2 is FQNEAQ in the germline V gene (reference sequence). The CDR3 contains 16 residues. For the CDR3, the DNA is TGTGCCAGCACCCGGGGAGGTGGGCCTACTAATGAAAAACTGTTTTTT. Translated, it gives CASTRGGGPTNEKLFF.

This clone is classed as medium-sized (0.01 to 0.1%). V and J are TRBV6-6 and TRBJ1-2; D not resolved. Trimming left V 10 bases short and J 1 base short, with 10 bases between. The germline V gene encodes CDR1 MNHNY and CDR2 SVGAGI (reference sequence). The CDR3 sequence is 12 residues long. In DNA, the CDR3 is TGTGCCACTGCCGAGGGTAACTATGGCTACACCTTC. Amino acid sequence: CATAEGNYGYTF.

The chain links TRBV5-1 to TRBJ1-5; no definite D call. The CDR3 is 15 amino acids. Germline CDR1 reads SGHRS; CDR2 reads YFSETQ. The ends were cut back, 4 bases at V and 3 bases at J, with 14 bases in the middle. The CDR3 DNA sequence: TGCGCCAGCAGCCCGGAGTTGGGTCCCAATCAGCCCCAGCATTTT. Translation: CASSPELGPNQPQHF.

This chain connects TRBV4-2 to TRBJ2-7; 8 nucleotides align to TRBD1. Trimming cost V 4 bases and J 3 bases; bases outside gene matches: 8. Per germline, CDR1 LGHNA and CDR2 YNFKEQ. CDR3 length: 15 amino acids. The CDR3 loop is CASSPATGTGYEQYF. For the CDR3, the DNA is TGTGCCAGCAGCCCAGCGACCGGGACAGGCTACGAGCAGTACTTC.

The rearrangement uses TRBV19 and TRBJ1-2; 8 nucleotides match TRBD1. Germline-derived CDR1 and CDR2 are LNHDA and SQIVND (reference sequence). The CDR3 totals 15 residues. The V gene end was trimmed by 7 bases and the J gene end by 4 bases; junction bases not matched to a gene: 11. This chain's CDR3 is CASNSGGVGTYGYTF. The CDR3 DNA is TGTGCCAGTAATTCAGGGGGCGTAGGCACCTATGGCTACACCTTC. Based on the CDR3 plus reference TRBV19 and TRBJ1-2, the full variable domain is DGGITQSPKYLFRKEGQNVTLSCEQNLNHDAMYWYRQDPGQGLRLIYYSQIVNDFQKGDIAEGYSVSREKKESFPLTVTSAQKNPTAFYLCASNSGGVGTYGYTFGSGTRLTVV.

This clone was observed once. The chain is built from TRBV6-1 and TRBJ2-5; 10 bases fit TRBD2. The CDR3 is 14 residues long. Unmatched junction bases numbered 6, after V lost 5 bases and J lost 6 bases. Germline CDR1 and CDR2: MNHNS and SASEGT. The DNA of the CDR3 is TGTGCCAGCAGTAGCGGGGGGGCCGGACAGACCCAGTACTTC. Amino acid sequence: CASSSGGAGQTQYF.

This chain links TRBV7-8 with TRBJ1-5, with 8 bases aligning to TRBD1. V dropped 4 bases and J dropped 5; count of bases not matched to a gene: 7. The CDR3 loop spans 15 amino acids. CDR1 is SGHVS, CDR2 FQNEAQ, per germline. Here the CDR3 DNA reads TGTGCCAGCAGCTCAGACAGGGGACTTCATCAGCCCCAGCATTTT. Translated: CASSSDRGLHQPQHF.

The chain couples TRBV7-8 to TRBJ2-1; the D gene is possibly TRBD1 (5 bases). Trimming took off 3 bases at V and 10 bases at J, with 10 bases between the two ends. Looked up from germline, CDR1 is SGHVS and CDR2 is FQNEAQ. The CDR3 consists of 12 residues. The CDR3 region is CASSLGLPEQFF. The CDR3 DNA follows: TGTGCCAGCAGCTTGGGGCTACCCGAGCAGTTCTTC.

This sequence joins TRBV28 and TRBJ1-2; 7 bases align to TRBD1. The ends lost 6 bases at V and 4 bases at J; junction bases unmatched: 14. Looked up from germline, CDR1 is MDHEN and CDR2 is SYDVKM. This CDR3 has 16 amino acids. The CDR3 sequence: CASRSTSGTAAYGYTF. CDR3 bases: TGTGCCAGCAGATCCACCTCCGGGACAGCAGCCTATGGCTACACCTTC.

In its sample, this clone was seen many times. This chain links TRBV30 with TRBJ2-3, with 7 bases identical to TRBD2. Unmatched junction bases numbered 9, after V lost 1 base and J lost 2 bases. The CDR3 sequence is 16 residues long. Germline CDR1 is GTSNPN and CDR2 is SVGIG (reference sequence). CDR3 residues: CAWSDVPGGPTDTQYF. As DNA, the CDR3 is TGTGCCTGGAGTGATGTCCCGGGAGGTCCCACAGATACGCAGTATTTT.

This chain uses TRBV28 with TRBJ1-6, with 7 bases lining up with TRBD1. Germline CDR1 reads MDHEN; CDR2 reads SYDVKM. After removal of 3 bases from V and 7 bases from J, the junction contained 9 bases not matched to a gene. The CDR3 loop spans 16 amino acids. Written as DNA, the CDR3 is TGTGCCAGCAGTTTCCAGGCAGGGGGTTCGAATTCACCCCTCCACTTT. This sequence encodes CASSFQAGGSNSPLHF. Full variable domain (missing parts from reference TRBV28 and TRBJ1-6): DVKVTQSSRYLVKRTGEKVFLECVQDMDHENMFWYRQDPGLGLRLIYFSYDVKMKEKGDIPEGYSVSREKKERFSLILESASTNQTSMYLCASSFQAGGSNSPLHFGNGTRLTVT.

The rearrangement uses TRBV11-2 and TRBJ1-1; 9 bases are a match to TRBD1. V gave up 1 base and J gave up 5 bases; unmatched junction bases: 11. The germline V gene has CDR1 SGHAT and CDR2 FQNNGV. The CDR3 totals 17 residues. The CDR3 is CASSLVGNRGQSTEAFF. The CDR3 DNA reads TGTGCCAGCAGCTTAGTAGGAAACAGGGGGCAATCGACTGAAGCTTTCTTT.

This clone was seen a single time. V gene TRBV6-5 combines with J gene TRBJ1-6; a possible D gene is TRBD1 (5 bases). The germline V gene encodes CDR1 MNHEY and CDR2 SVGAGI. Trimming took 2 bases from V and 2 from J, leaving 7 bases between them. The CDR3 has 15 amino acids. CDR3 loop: CASSYQTAYNSPLHF. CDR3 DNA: TGTGCCAGCAGTTACCAGACAGCCTATAATTCACCCCTCCACTTT.

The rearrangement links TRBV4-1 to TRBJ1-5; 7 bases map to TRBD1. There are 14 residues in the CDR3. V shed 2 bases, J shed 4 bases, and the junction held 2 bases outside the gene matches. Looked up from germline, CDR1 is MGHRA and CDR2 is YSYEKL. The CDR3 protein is CASSQPGQNQPQHF. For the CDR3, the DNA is TGCGCCAGCAGCCAACCGGGACAGAATCAGCCCCAGCATTTT.